The 3 T cell receptor beta chains below come from one sample, sequenced in a study of T cells in Graves' hyperthyroidism and ophthalmopathy. RNA transcripts yielded amplified TCR beta CDR3 regions. Using the HTBI primer set, a first-round RT-PCR was run on the TCR CDR3. TCRdb recomputed calls from the multiplex PCR reads with MiXCR, one row per CDR3 protein. The sample has about 420,000 distinct CDR3 sequences, 15% to 19% seen once. The specimen sequenced was blood. These receptors all come from a woman under 30 with Graves' hyperthyroidism.

This clonotype was counted many times. The chain carries TRBV6-1 and TRBJ2-2, with D possibly TRBD1 on 6 matching bases. CDR1 is MNHNS, CDR2 SASEGT, per germline. The CDR3 covers 15 residues. Deletions cut 0 bases from V and 6 bases from J, with 11 bases between. The CDR3, as DNA: TGTGCCAGCAGTGAAGCGTTACAGGGTCCCGGGGAGCTGTTTTTT. As protein: CASSEALQGPGELFF.

This clonotype was seen many times. The V call is TRBV18, the J call TRBJ1-2; D is ambiguous. This CDR3 has 13 amino acids. V was shortened by 3 bases and J by 4 bases, with 9 bases between the two germline ends. Germline CDR1 and CDR2: KGHSH and LQKENI. CDR3 residues: CASSPGGIYGYTF. As DNA, the CDR3 is TGTGCCAGCTCACCGGGCGGGATCTATGGCTACACCTTC. Full variable domain (missing parts from reference TRBV18 and TRBJ1-2): NAGVMQNPRHLVRRRGQEARLRCSPMKGHSHVYWYRQLPEEGLKFMVYLQKENIIDESGMPKERFSAEFPKEGPSILRIQQVVRGDSAAYFCASSPGGIYGYTFGSGTRLTVV.

The J gene is TRBJ1-4, the V gene TRBV6-8, with 7 bases that match TRBD1. V shed 4 bases, J shed 12 bases, and the junction held 11 bases outside the gene matches. The CDR3 spans 14 residues. The germline gives CDR1 MNHGY, CDR2 SAAAGT. CDR3 in DNA: TGTGCCAGCAGTTCCTCGACAGGGAGCGTGCAACTGTTTTTT. Translated: CASSSSTGSVQLFF.